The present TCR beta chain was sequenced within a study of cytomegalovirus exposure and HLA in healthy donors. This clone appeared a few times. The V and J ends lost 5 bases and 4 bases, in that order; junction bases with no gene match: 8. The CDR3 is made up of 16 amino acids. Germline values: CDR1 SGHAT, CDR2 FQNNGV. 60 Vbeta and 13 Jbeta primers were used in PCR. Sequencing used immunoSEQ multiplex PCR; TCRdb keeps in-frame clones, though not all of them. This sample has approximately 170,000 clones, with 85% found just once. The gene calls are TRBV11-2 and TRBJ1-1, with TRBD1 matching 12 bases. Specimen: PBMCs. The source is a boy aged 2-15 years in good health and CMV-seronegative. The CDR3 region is CASSIPGQGAPTEAFF. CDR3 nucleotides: TGTGCCAGCAGCATCCCGGGACAGGGGGCGCCCACTGAAGCTTTCTTT.